This T cell receptor beta chain was recorded in a study of T cells in localized non-small cell lung cancer. The repertoire was sequenced with immunoSEQ multiplex PCR; TCRdb's copy has only in-frame clones and lacks some. The sample has tens of thousands of clones, roughly nine tenths seen once. Germline loops: CDR1 ENHRY, CDR2 SYGVKD. CDR3 size: 15 residues. Trimming pared 3 bases from V and 5 bases from J, leaving 14 bases between. The material sequenced was peripheral blood, taken before any cancer treatment. V is TRBV10-3 and J is TRBJ1-5; D is undetermined. The sequence was collected from a female donor over 55 with stage I lung adenocarcinoma. The CDR3 nucleotides are TGTGCCATCAGTGAAGGGTTGGGTACCGATCAGCCCCAGCATTTT. Encoded protein: CAISEGLGTDQPQHF.